The 23 T cell receptor beta chains below all came from one sample that was sequenced in a study of OX40 agonist ivuxolimab in advanced cancers. The method was immunoSEQ multiplex PCR; TCRdb's version includes in-frame clones alone and lacks a portion of them. The sample yields approximately 68,000 clones, roughly 80% seen once. Sequenced material: CD4+ or CD8+ T cells sorted from blood, taken in a trial of the OX40 agonist ivuxolimab. Receptors were obtained from an adult with an advanced solid tumor such as melanoma, head and neck, liver or kidney cancer.

V is TRBV7-2 and J is TRBJ2-3, with 10 positions matching TRBD2. Trimming removed 2 bases from V and 6 bases from J; junction bases left unmatched: 8. Germline assignment: CDR1 SGHTA and CDR2 FQGNSA. This CDR3 contains 16 residues. CDR3 amino acids: CASSLRLAGVYDTQYF. The CDR3 nucleotides are TGTGCCAGCAGCTTAAGGCTAGCGGGAGTCTATGATACGCAGTATTTT.

The chain carries TRBV7-2 and TRBJ1-3; 11 nucleotides line up with TRBD1. The CDR3 consists of 15 residues. Unmatched junction bases numbered 3, after V lost 5 bases and J lost 3 bases. The germline V gene encodes CDR1 SGHTA and CDR2 FQGNSA. CDR3 residues: CASSGTGGFGNTIYF. In DNA, the CDR3 is TGTGCCAGCAGCGGGACAGGGGGTTTTGGAAACACCATATATTTT.

Written as DNA, the CDR3 is TGTGCCAGCAGCGTAAATCCTACCACAGATACGCAGTATTTT. Residues: CASSVNPTTDTQYF. V is TRBV9 and J is TRBJ2-3; unclear D gene. Per germline, CDR1 SGDLS and CDR2 YYNGEE. With 1 base removed from V and 2 bases from J, the gap between germline ends came to 8 bases. This CDR3 region has 14 residues. Full variable domain (rest looked up from reference TRBV9 and TRBJ2-3): DSGVTQTPKHLITATGQRVTLRCSPRSGDLSVYWYQQSLDQGLQFLIQYYNGEERAKGNILERFSAQQFPDLHSELNLSSLELGDSALYFCASSVNPTTDTQYFGPGTRLTVL.

The chain employs TRBV4-2 and TRBJ2-1; TRBD1 might be the D (5 bases). The CDR3 runs to 16 residues. Per the germline V gene, CDR1 is LGHNA and CDR2 is YNFKEQ. Trimming shortened V by 1 base and J by 4 bases, and 14 bases separated the two germline ends. The CDR3 is CASSQVTGQSYNEQFF. The CDR3 DNA reads TGTGCCAGCAGCCAAGTGACTGGACAATCGTACAATGAGCAGTTCTTC.

The gene calls are TRBV19 and TRBJ2-1; 7 bases are shared with TRBD1. CDR1 and CDR2 (germline): LNHDA, SQIVND (reference sequence). The CDR3 spans 12 residues. V lost 4 bases and J lost 8; bases outside the gene matches: 2. This chain's CDR3 is CASSTRGYEQFF. Here the CDR3 DNA reads TGTGCCAGTAGTACCAGGGGGTATGAGCAGTTCTTC.

The rearrangement uses TRBV2 and TRBJ1-4, with TRBD1 matching over 8 bases. The V gene end was trimmed by 6 bases and the J gene end by 0 bases; junction bases not matched to a gene: 9. The V gene's germline CDR1 is SNHLY and CDR2 FYNNEI. This CDR3 spans 17 amino acids. CDR3: CASSGQGKFATNEKLFF. The CDR3 region has the DNA TGTGCCAGCAGCGGACAGGGAAAATTTGCAACTAATGAAAAACTGTTTTTT.

The V call is TRBV5-5, the J call TRBJ2-7; D is possibly TRBD1 or TRBD2 (5 bases each). V lost 2 bases and J lost 2, with 17 bases in between. Per germline, CDR1 SGHKS and CDR2 YYEKEE (reference sequence). The CDR3 extends over 16 amino acids. CDR3 in DNA: TGTGCCAGCAGCTTAGTTAGGGGAGAGGTCACCTACGAGCAGTACTTC. Protein: CASSLVRGEVTYEQYF.

This clone has a single count. The chain combines TRBV5-1 with TRBJ2-1; TRBD1 agrees at 9 bases. The length of the CDR3 is 15 residues. V was clipped by 4 bases and J by 1 base; unmatched bases: 3. CDR1 and CDR2 (germline): SGHRS, YFSETQ. CDR3 residues: CASSLQGASYNEQFF. The CDR3 DNA reads as TGCGCCAGCAGCCTACAGGGGGCTTCCTACAATGAGCAGTTCTTC.

This clone was detected once. This rearrangement joins TRBV2 to TRBJ2-1; D ambiguous. Trimming removed 1 base at V and 5 bases at J, with 3 bases between. CDR1 and CDR2 (germline): SNHLY, FYNNEI. The CDR3 has 12 residues. DNA of the CDR3: TGTGCCAGCAGTGAAGGTAACAATGAGCAGTTCTTC. This sequence encodes CASSEGNNEQFF.

The chain links TRBV11-3 to TRBJ1-1; tentatively, D is TRBD1 (5 bases). The V gene lost 3 bases and the J gene lost 2 bases, with 7 bases spanning the gap. CDR1 is SGHNT and CDR2 is YENEEA in the germline V gene. CDR3 size: 13 residues. The CDR3 region is CASSLDTNTEAFF. CDR3 bases: TGTGCCAGCAGCTTGGACACCAACACTGAAGCTTTCTTT.

The chain recombines TRBV19 with TRBJ1-5; no clear D gene. CDR3 length: 12 residues. CDR1 LNHDA and CDR2 SQIVND come from the germline V gene (reference sequence). The V and J ends lost 7 bases and 8 bases respectively, with 12 bases between them. CDR3 DNA sequence: TGTGCCAGTACCTTCGGGATGGAGCCCCAGCATTTT. Its protein is CASTFGMEPQHF. Full variable domain (rest looked up from reference TRBV19 and TRBJ1-5): DGGITQSPKYLFRKEGQNVTLSCEQNLNHDAMYWYRQDPGQGLRLIYYSQIVNDFQKGDIAEGYSVSREKKESFPLTVTSAQKNPTAFYLCASTFGMEPQHFGDGTRLSIL.

V is TRBV28 and J is TRBJ1-5; 7 nucleotides agree with TRBD1. With 7 bases clipped from V and 2 bases from J, the junction kept 8 bases outside the gene matches. This CDR3 is built from 15 residues. Germline lookup yields CDR1 MDHEN and CDR2 SYDVKM. The DNA of the CDR3 is TGTGCCAGCAACTTGGTAGGGGGCGGCAATCAGCCCCAGCATTTT. Protein product: CASNLVGGGNQPQHF.

This clone was detected a few times. The chain joins TRBV7-2 to TRBJ2-7; 8 bases align to TRBD1. With 5 bases clipped from V and 1 base from J, the junction kept 4 bases outside the gene matches. The CDR3 consists of 14 residues. In germline, CDR1 is SGHTA, CDR2 FQGNSA. Written as DNA, the CDR3 is TGTGCCAGCAGCCTCAGGACAGGGTCCTACGAGCAGTACTTC. Translation: CASSLRTGSYEQYF.

V gene TRBV5-4 combines with J gene TRBJ2-2; D perhaps matches TRBD1 (6 bases). From germline, CDR1 is SGHNT and CDR2 YYREEE (reference sequence). V lost 0 bases, J lost 4 bases, and 7 bases lay in between. The CDR3 is 14 amino acids. The CDR3 region has the DNA TGTGCCAGCAGCTTGGACAGGGCCACCGGGGAGCTGTTTTTT. Amino acids: CASSLDRATGELFF.

The V call is TRBV29-1, the J call TRBJ2-7, with D possibly matching TRBD1 (5 bases). The V end lost 6 bases, the J end lost 5 bases, and 14 bases lay between the germline ends. Germline values: CDR1 SQVTM, CDR2 ANQGSEA. This CDR3 contains 12 residues. The CDR3 DNA sequence: TGCAGCGTCGGCGACAGCTTTGACGAGCAGTACTTC. It encodes CSVGDSFDEQYF.

V is TRBV5-1 and J is TRBJ2-3; 9 bases fit TRBD1. This CDR3 spans 17 amino acids. Germline-derived CDR1 and CDR2 are SGHRS and YFSETQ. J gave up 1 base and V 4 bases, and 10 bases lay outside the gene matches. The CDR3 loop reads CASSGGTGPGGTDTQYF. The CDR3 nucleotides read TGCGCCAGCAGCGGGGGGACAGGGCCGGGTGGCACAGATACGCAGTATTTT. Full variable domain (rest looked up from reference TRBV5-1 and TRBJ2-3): KAGVTQTPRYLIKTRGQQVTLSCSPISGHRSVSWYQQTPGQGLQFLFEYFSETQRNKGNFPGRFSGRQFSNSRSEMNVSTLELGDSALYLCASSGGTGPGGTDTQYFGPGTRLTVL.

This sequence joins TRBV7-9 and TRBJ1-4; a weak D match, TRBD1 (6 bases). Germline assignment: CDR1 SEHNR and CDR2 FQNEAQ (reference sequence). The CDR3 totals 12 residues. Trimming pared 5 bases from V and 10 bases from J, leaving 11 bases between. Written as DNA, the CDR3 is TGTGCCAGCAGCACACAGGGATCAAAACTGTTTTTT. It yields the protein CASSTQGSKLFF.

This rearrangement joins TRBV5-6 to TRBJ2-5, with 7 nucleotides matching TRBD2. Germline CDR1 and CDR2: SGHDT and YYEEEE. V dropped 5 bases and J dropped 2; count of bases not matched to a gene: 15. The CDR3 spans 17 residues. This CDR3 reads CASRLTNGLDHQETQYF. The CDR3 nucleotides read TGTGCCAGCAGACTGACAAACGGACTAGACCATCAAGAGACCCAGTACTTC.

The rearrangement uses TRBV11-1 and TRBJ2-5; 8 bases align to TRBD1. Gene TRBJ2-7 matches the end of the DNA better, so the J call may be wrong. Germline CDR1 SGHAT, CDR2 FQDESV (reference sequence). This CDR3 spans 14 amino acids. The CDR3 spells CASSLQGAGYEQYF. CDR3 nucleotide sequence: TGTGCCAGCAGCTTACAGGGGGCCGGTTACGAGCAGTACTTC.

This clone was detected only once. The chain's CDR3 is CASSPTGYNEQFF. The DNA of the CDR3 is TGCGCCAGCAGCCCTACAGGGTACAATGAGCAGTTCTTC. The V and J genes are TRBV5-1 and TRBJ2-1; tentative D call: TRBD1 (6 bases). From germline, CDR1 is SGHRS and CDR2 YFSETQ. Trimming stripped 4 bases from V and 4 bases from J, with 9 bases between. CDR3 size: 13 residues. The full variable domain, rest sourced from reference TRBV5-1 and TRBJ2-1, is KAGVTQTPRYLIKTRGQQVTLSCSPISGHRSVSWYQQTPGQGLQFLFEYFSETQRNKGNFPGRFSGRQFSNSRSEMNVSTLELGDSALYLCASSPTGYNEQFFGPGTRLTVL.

The chain employs TRBV12-5 and TRBJ1-2; 10 bases match TRBD1. The germline gives CDR1 LGHNT, CDR2 FRNRAP. The CDR3 contains 14 residues. With V trimmed by 1 base and J by 4 bases, 0 bases remained unmatched. The CDR3 here is CASGLGQGAYGYTF. The CDR3 DNA reads as TGTGCTAGTGGTTTGGGACAGGGGGCCTATGGCTACACCTTC.

This sequence joins TRBV6-1 and TRBJ1-2, with a weak D call TRBD1 (5 bases). This CDR3 spans 15 amino acids. Germline V gene lookup returns CDR1 MNHNS and CDR2 SASEGT. V lost 0 bases and J lost 3, with 11 bases in between. The CDR3 reads CASSEAVGRDYGYTF. The CDR3 nucleotides are TGTGCCAGCAGTGAAGCGGTTGGCAGGGACTATGGCTACACCTTC.

The chain links TRBV7-3 to TRBJ2-7; 11 positions match TRBD2. Trimming cost V 5 bases and J 5 bases; bases outside gene matches: 5. The V gene's germline CDR1 is SGHTA and CDR2 FQGTGA. The CDR3 has 14 amino acids. The CDR3 DNA reads TGTGCCAGCAGCCTCCTAGCGGGAGGCCACGAGCAGTACTTC. The encoded protein is CASSLLAGGHEQYF. Full variable domain (remainder filled in from reference TRBV7-3 and TRBJ2-7): GAGVSQTPSNKVTEKGKYVELRCDPISGHTALYWYRQSLGQGPEFLIYFQGTGAADDSGLPNDRFFAVRPEGSVSTLKIQRTERGDSAVYLCASSLLAGGHEQYFGPGTRLTVT.